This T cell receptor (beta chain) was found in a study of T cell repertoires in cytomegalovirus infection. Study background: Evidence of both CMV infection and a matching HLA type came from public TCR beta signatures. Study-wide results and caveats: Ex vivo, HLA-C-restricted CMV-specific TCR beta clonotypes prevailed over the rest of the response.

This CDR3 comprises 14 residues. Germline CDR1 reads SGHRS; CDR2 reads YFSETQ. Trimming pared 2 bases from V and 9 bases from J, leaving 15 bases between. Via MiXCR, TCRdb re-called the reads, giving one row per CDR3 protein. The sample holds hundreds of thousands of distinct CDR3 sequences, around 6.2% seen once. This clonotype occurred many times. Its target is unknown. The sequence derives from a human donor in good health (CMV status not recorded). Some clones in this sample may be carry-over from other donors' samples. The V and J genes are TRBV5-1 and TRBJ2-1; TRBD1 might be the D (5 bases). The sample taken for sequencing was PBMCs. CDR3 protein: CASSLMEGVGEQFF. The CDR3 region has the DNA TGCGCCAGCAGCTTAATGGAAGGGGTAGGTGAGCAGTTCTTC.